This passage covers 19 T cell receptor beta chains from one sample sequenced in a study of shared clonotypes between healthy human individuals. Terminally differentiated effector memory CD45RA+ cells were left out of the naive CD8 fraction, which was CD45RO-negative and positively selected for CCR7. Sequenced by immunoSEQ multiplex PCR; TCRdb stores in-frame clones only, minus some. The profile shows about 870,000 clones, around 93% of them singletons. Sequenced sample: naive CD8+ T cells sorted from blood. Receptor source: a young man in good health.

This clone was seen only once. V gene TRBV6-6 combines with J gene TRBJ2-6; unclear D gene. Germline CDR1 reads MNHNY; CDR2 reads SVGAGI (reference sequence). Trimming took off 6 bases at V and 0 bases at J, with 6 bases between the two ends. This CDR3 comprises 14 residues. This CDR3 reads CASRQFSGANVLTF. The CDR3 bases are TGTGCCAGCAGACAGTTCTCTGGGGCCAACGTCCTGACTTTC.

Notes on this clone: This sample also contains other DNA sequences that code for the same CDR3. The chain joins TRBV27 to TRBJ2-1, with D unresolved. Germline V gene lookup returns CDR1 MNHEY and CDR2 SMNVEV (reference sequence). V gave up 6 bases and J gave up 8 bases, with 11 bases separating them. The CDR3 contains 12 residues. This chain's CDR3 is CASSLLGDEQFF. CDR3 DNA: TGTGCCAGCAGCCTCCTCGGCGATGAGCAGTTCTTC.

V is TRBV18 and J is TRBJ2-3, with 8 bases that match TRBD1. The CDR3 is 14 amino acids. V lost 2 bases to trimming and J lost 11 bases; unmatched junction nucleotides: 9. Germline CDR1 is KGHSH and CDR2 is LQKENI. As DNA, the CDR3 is TGTGCCAGCTCACCAAAGGACAGGGTGGTCGAGCAGTATTTT. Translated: CASSPKDRVVEQYF.

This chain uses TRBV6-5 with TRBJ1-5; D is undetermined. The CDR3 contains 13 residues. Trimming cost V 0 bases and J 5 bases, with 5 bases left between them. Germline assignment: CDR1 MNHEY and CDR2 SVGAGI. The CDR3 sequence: CASSYSHDQPQHF. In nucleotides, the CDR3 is TGTGCCAGCAGTTACTCGCATGATCAGCCCCAGCATTTT.

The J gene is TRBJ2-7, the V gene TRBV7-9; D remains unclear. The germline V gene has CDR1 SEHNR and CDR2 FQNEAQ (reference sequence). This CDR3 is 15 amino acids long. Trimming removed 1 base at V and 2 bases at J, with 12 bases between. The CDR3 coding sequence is TGTGCCAGCAGCTTAGTCGCAGAGATAGCCTACGAGCAGTACTTC. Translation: CASSLVAEIAYEQYF.

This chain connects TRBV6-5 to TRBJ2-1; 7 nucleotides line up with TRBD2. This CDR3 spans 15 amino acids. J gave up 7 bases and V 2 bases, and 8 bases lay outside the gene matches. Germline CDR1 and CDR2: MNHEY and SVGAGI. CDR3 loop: CASSYVPGGANEQFF. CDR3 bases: TGTGCCAGCAGTTACGTCCCGGGAGGAGCGAATGAGCAGTTCTTC.

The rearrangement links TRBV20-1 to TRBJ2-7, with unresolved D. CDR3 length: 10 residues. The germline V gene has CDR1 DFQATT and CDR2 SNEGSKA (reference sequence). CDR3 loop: CFGKGYEQYF. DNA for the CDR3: TGCTTTGGCAAGGGCTACGAGCAGTACTTC.

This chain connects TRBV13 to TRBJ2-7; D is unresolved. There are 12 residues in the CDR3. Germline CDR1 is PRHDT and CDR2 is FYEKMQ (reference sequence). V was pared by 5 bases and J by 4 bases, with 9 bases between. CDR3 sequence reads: CASSQQRYEQYF. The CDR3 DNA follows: TGTGCCAGCAGCCAACAGAGATACGAGCAGTACTTC.

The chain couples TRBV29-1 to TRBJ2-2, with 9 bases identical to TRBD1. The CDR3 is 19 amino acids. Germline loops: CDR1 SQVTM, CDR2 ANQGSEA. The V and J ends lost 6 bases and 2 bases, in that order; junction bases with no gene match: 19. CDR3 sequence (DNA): TGCAGCGTGGGGGACAGGGAAGTGCGCGGGACGAACAACACCGGGGAGCTGTTTTTT. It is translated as CSVGDREVRGTNNTGELFF.

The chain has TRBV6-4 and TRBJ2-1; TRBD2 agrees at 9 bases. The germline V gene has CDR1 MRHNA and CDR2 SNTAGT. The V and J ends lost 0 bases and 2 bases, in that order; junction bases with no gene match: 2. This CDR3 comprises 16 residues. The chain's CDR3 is CASSDSREGPYNEQFF. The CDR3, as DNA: TGTGCCAGCAGTGACTCGCGGGAGGGCCCCTACAATGAGCAGTTCTTC.

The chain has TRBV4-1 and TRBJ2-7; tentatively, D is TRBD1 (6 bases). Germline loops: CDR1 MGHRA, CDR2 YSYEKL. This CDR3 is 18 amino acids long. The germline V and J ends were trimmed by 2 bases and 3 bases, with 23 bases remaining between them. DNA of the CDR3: TGCGCCAGCAGCCAACCAGCTACAGACAGGTCCCCCTTCTACGAGCAGTACTTC. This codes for CASSQPATDRSPFYEQYF.

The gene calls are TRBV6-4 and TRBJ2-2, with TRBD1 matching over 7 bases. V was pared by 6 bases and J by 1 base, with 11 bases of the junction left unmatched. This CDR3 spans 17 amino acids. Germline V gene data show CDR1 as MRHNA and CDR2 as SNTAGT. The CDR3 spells CASSPGQIELNTGELFF. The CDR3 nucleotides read TGTGCCAGCAGCCCGGGACAGATTGAACTGAACACCGGGGAGCTGTTTTTT.

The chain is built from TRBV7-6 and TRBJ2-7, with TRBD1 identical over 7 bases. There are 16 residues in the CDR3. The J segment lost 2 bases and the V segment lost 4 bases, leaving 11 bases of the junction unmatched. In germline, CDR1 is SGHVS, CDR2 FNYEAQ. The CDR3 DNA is TGTGCCAGCAGCTCAATTGAGACAGGGAGACCCTACGAGCAGTACTTC. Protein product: CASSSIETGRPYEQYF.

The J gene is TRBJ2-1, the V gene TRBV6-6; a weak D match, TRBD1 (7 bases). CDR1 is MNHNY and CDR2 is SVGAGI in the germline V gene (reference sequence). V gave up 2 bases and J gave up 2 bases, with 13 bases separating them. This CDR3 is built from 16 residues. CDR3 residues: CASSYGSGGTYNEQFF. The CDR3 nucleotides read TGTGCCAGCAGTTACGGATCAGGGGGGACCTACAATGAGCAGTTCTTC.

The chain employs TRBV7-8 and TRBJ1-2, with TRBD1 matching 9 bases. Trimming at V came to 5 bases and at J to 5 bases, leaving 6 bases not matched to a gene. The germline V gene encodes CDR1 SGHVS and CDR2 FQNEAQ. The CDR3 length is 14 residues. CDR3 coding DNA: TGTGCCAGCAGCCCTCGGACAGGGGAGTATGGCTACACCTTC. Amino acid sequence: CASSPRTGEYGYTF.

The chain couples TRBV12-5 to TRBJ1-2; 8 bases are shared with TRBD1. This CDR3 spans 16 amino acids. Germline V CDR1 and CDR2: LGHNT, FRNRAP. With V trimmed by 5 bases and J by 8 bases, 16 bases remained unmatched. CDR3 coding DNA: TGTGCTAGTGGTCAGGCCGGGACAGGACTAATTGAAGGCTACACCTTC. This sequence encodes CASGQAGTGLIEGYTF.

The CDR3 spells CASSLLWQGSVAETQYF. The CDR3 bases are TGTGCCAGCAGTTTACTCTGGCAGGGTAGTGTGGCAGAGACCCAGTACTTC. The chain combines TRBV27 with TRBJ2-5; TRBD1 might be the D (5 bases). The CDR3 is 17 amino acids. CDR1 MNHEY and CDR2 SMNVEV come from the germline V gene (reference sequence). V lost 2 bases, J lost 4 bases, and 20 bases lay in between.

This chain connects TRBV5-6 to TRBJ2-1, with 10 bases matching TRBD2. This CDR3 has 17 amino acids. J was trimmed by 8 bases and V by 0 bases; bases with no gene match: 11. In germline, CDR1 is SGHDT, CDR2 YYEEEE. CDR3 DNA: TGTGCCAGCAGCTTGGTCCAGCGGGAGGGCTGGGGCCATGAGCAGTTCTTC. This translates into CASSLVQREGWGHEQFF. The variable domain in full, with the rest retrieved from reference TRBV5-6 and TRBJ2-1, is DAGVTQSPTHLIKTRGQQVTLRCSPKSGHDTVSWYQQALGQGPQFIFQYYEEEERQRGNFPDRFSGHQFPNYSSELNVNALLLGDSALYLCASSLVQREGWGHEQFFGPGTRLTVL.

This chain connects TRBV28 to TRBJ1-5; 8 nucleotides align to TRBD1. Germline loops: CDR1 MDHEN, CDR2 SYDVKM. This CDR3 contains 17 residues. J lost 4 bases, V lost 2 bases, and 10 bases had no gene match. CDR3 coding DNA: TGTGCCAGCAGTTTACCTCTAGGACAGGGACCTAATCAGCCCCAGCATTTT. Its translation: CASSLPLGQGPNQPQHF.